Listed below are T cell receptor beta chains from one sample, sequenced in a study of shared clonotypes between healthy human individuals. Repertoires were generated with immunoSEQ multiplex PCR, while TCRdb's copy carries only in-frame clones and drops some. The sample has around 1,900,000 clones; 93% are singletons. The sequenced material came from naive CD8+ T cells from PBMCs. These receptor sequences come from a man in his late teens or twenties in good health. Some clones in this sample may be carry-over from other donors' samples. The CDR3 runs from the conserved cysteine through the conserved F or W. The D gene is left open where the match is weak. Clone size is shown for a subset of rows, as once, few, many or a class of expanded clone.

>TRBD1|TRBJ1-3|once|TRBV28
TGTGCCAGCAGTTGGGGGACAGGGGCTGGAAACACCATATATTTT
CASSWGTGAGNTIYF
>-|TRBJ2-5|-|TRBV4-1
TGCGCCAGCAGCCACCAAGCAGGGGACCAAGAGACCCAGTACTTC
CASSHQAGDQETQYF
>-|TRBJ1-2|-|TRBV9
TGTGCCAGCAGCGGGGGACAAACGGGCTATGGCTACACCTTC
CASSGGQTGYGYTF
>TRBD1|TRBJ1-2|-|TRBV28
TGTGCCAGCAGTTTCTGGCAGGGGGGTAGCTATGGCTACACCTTC
CASSFWQGGSYGYTF
>TRBD1|TRBJ2-7|-|TRBV13
TGTGCCAGCAGCTGGACAGGGAATTCCTACGAGCAGTACTTC
CASSWTGNSYEQYF
>TRBD1|TRBJ2-5|-|TRBV14
TGTGCCAGCAGCCAAAGGCGACAGGGTGGCGAGACCCAGTACTTC
CASSQRRQGGETQYF
>-|TRBJ1-3|-|TRBV9
TGTGCCAGCAGCGTAGAAGGGACTGGAAACACCATATATTTT
CASSVEGTGNTIYF
>-|TRBJ2-2|-|TRBV4-1
TGCGCCAGCAGCCAAGTAGTATACGCGAACACCGGGGAGCTGTTTTTT
CASSQVVYANTGELFF
>-|TRBJ2-1|-|TRBV2
TGTGCCAGCACCGTCGCGGAGGGGGCCTACAATGAGCAGTTCTTC
CASTVAEGAYNEQFF
>TRBD2|TRBJ2-7|-|TRBV27
TGTGCCAGCAAGTCTCGAGCGGGAGTGTTCGAGCAGTACTTC
CASKSRAGVFEQYF
>-|TRBJ2-1|-|TRBV19
TGTGCCAGTAGCCTCTGGGGGTACAATGAGCAGTTCTTC
CASSLWGYNEQFF
>TRBD2|TRBJ2-7|-|TRBV6-6
TGTGCCAGCAGCCAGCGGGAAGAGCCCTACGAGCAGTACTTC
CASSQREEPYEQYF
>-|TRBJ1-2|-|TRBV12-5
TGTGCTAGTGGTGGACCTCTTGGCTACACCTTC
CASGGPLGYTF
>TRBD2|TRBJ2-5|-|TRBV7-8
TGTGCCAGCAGCTTAGAACTAGCGGGAGGCAAGTACCAAGAGACCCAGTACTTC
CASSLELAGGKYQETQYF
>-|TRBJ2-1|-|TRBV28
TGTGCCAGCAGTTTAGGTGATGAGCAGTTCTTC
CASSLGDEQFF
>-|TRBJ2-2|-|TRBV6-1
TGTGCCAGTCCAGGGAACACCGGGGAGCTGTTTTTT
CASPGNTGELFF
>-|TRBJ1-2|-|TRBV5-1
TGCGCCAGCAGGGACGGGACCGCAAAACCTAACTATGGCTACACCTTC
CASRDGTAKPNYGYTF
>-|TRBJ2-7|-|TRBV7-2
TGTGCCAGCAGCCCGAGGTGGACGTATGACTACGAGCAGTACTTC
CASSPRWTYDYEQYF
>-|TRBJ2-1|once|TRBV28
TGTGCCAGCAGTGTAGGGTATAAAGCCTACAATGAGCAGTTCTTC
CASSVGYKAYNEQFF
>TRBD2|TRBJ2-1|-|TRBV9
TGTGCCAGCAGCGCGCGAGCGGGAGTAGGTTACAATGAGCAGTTCTTC
CASSARAGVGYNEQFF
>-|TRBJ2-7|-|TRBV7-2
TGTGCCAGCACCGGACCCTCGGGCGAGCAGTACTTC
CASTGPSGEQYF
>TRBD2|TRBJ2-7|-|TRBV30
TGTGCCTGGAGAACTAGCGGGAGACCGTACGAGCAGTACTTC
CAWRTSGRPYEQYF
>TRBD2|TRBJ2-5|-|TRBV5-1
TGCGCCAGCAGCTTGTCGCTAGCGGGGAGACAAGAGACCCAGTACTTC
CASSLSLAGRQETQYF
>TRBD1|TRBJ1-4|-|TRBV7-9
TGTGCCAGCAGCTCGCACAGGGGTAAAGGGAATGAAAAACTGTTTTTT
CASSSHRGKGNEKLFF
>-|TRBJ1-2|-|TRBV9
TGTGCCAGCAGCCTCTCCTTCAGGGGATTTTATGGCTACACCTTC
CASSLSFRGFYGYTF
>TRBD2|TRBJ2-5|-|TRBV7-8
TGTGCCAGCAGCCTTAACCGGGGAGCGGGGGAAGAGACCCAGTACTTC
CASSLNRGAGEETQYF
>TRBD2|TRBJ2-2|-|TRBV29-1
TGCAGCGTGACTAGCACGAACACCGGGGAGCTGTTTTTT
CSVTSTNTGELFF
>-|TRBJ2-7|-|TRBV6-4
TGTGCCAGCAGCCCAGGGGGAGGAGGAGAGCAGTACTTC
CASSPGGGGEQYF
>-|TRBJ2-1|-|TRBV9
TGTGCCAGCAGCCCCCGAGCGAGCTCCTACAATGAGCAGTTCTTC
CASSPRASSYNEQFF
>-|TRBJ1-5|-|TRBV9
TGTGCCAGCAGCGTGGGGCAGGGAGTCAATCAGCCCCAGCATTTT
CASSVGQGVNQPQHF
>TRBD2|TRBJ2-1|-|TRBV9
TGTGCCAGCAGCGCCCTAGCGGGAGGGTACAATGAGCAGTTCTTC
CASSALAGGYNEQFF
>TRBD1|TRBJ2-7|-|TRBV6-5
TGTGCCAGCAGCCCCACAGGGGCTGGCGAGCAGTACTTC
CASSPTGAGEQYF
>-|TRBJ2-7|once|TRBV28
TGTGCCAGCAGTTTACTCGGGCCATACGAGCAGTACTTC
CASSLLGPYEQYF
>TRBD2|TRBJ2-1|-|TRBV11-2
TGTGCCAGCAGCCCCCCGGGGGAGGGTGAGCAGTTCTTC
CASSPPGEGEQFF
>-|TRBJ2-2|-|TRBV7-9
TGTGCCAGCAGCCCCCCCCTCGCGAGGAACACCGGGGAGCTGTTTTTT
CASSPPLARNTGELFF
>-|TRBJ1-4|-|TRBV27
TGTGCCAGCAGGCCCGGGGCCACTAATGAAAAACTGTTTTTT
CASRPGATNEKLFF
>-|TRBJ2-7|-|TRBV14
TGTGCCAGCAGCCCCCTCGGGAGGCGGACAGGCTACGAGCAGTACTTC
CASSPLGRRTGYEQYF
>-|TRBJ1-2|-|TRBV5-8
TGTGCCAGCAGCTTCCGGACACGATGGGACGGCTACACCTTC
CASSFRTRWDGYTF